Presented here are 22 T cell receptor beta chains from one specimen sequenced in a study of blood T cell repertoires in COVID-19. TCRdb's copy holds only in-frame clones and misses some; the assay was immunoSEQ multiplex PCR. This table holds roughly 30,000 clones, about 78% found once. Sequencing input: peripheral blood. The receptor source for this set is a woman in her sixties with acute or convalescent COVID-19.

A few counts support this clone. J is TRBJ1-4 and V is TRBV30; D is undetermined. With 5 bases removed from V and 4 bases from J, the gap between germline ends came to 8 bases. The length of the CDR3 is 12 residues. Per germline, CDR1 GTSNPN and CDR2 SVGIG (reference sequence). The CDR3 bases are TGTGCCTGGCGACGGGTTAATGAAAAACTGTTTTTT. Its translation: CAWRRVNEKLFF.

The chain links TRBV18 to TRBJ2-7, with D possibly being TRBD2 (5 bases). V lost 2 bases and J lost 0, with 5 bases in between. The CDR3 has 13 residues. CDR1 is KGHSH and CDR2 is LQKENI in the germline V gene. As DNA, the CDR3 is TGTGCCAGCTCACCAGACTACTCCTACGAGCAGTACTTC. Translated, it gives CASSPDYSYEQYF. Variable domain in full (rest from reference TRBV18 and TRBJ2-7): NAGVMQNPRHLVRRRGQEARLRCSPMKGHSHVYWYRQLPEEGLKFMVYLQKENIIDESGMPKERFSAEFPKEGPSILRIQQVVRGDSAAYFCASSPDYSYEQYFGPGTRLTVT.

This sequence joins TRBV6-2 or TRBV6-3 and TRBJ2-3; tentative D call: TRBD2 (6 bases). V lost 6 bases, J lost 2 bases, and 21 bases lay in between. CDR1 MNHEY and CDR2 SVGEGT come from the germline V gene. This CDR3 has 17 residues. The chain's CDR3 is CASSPFSGRGSTDTQYF. CDR3 nucleotides: TGTGCCAGCAGCCCCTTCTCAGGGCGGGGTTCCACAGATACGCAGTATTTT.

The rearrangement uses TRBV5-6 and TRBJ1-4, with D possibly being TRBD1 (5 bases). Germline loops: CDR1 SGHDT, CDR2 YYEEEE. The V and J ends lost 4 bases and 6 bases respectively, with 19 bases between them. The length of the CDR3 is 16 residues. The CDR3, as DNA: TGTGCCAGCAGCCAAGAATCATATACAGGAGATGAAAAACTGTTTTTT. Encoded protein: CASSQESYTGDEKLFF.

The chain employs TRBV30 and TRBJ1-6; D remains unclear. Germline V CDR1 and CDR2: GTSNPN, SVGIG (reference sequence). Trimming pared 3 bases from V and 7 bases from J, leaving 10 bases between. This CDR3 is 13 amino acids long. The CDR3 is CAWREARNSPLHF. In DNA, the CDR3 is TGTGCCTGGAGGGAGGCAAGAAATTCACCCCTCCACTTT.

The chain is built from TRBV19 and TRBJ1-5, with TRBD1 identical over 7 bases. This CDR3 spans 13 amino acids. Trimming took 10 bases from V and 7 from J; bases not matched to a gene: 10. Germline CDR1 LNHDA, CDR2 SQIVND (reference sequence). CDR3 coding DNA: TGTGCCACTAGAGACAGGGCCTCACAGCCCCAGCATTTT. Its translation: CATRDRASQPQHF.

This chain uses TRBV18 with TRBJ1-2; TRBD1 matches at 7 bases. J gave up 3 bases and V 3 bases, and 1 base lay outside the gene matches. This CDR3 is 13 amino acids long. Germline CDR1 reads KGHSH; CDR2 reads LQKENI. The CDR3 spells CASSPDRDYGYTF. Written as DNA, the CDR3 is TGTGCCAGCTCACCCGACAGGGACTATGGCTACACCTTC.

This chain joins TRBV7-2 and TRBJ1-1, with no clear D. CDR1 is SGHTA, CDR2 FQGNSA, per germline. This CDR3 has 14 amino acids. V dropped 1 base and J dropped 4 bases, with 10 bases sitting between them. The CDR3 DNA sequence: TGTGCCAGCAGCTTAGTGTGGGAGGGCACTGAAGCTTTCTTT. Translated: CASSLVWEGTEAFF.

The V call is TRBV7-8, the J call TRBJ2-1, with 9 positions matching TRBD2. Germline V gives CDR1 SGHVS, CDR2 FQNEAQ. V was pared by 4 bases and J by 8 bases, with 9 bases of the junction left unmatched. The CDR3 sequence is 15 residues long. CDR3: CASSSLRGGRYEQFF. In DNA form, the CDR3 reads TGTGCCAGCAGCTCCCTGCGGGGGGGCCGCTATGAGCAGTTCTTC.

This clone has only a few counts. This chain links TRBV12-3 or TRBV12-4 with TRBJ1-5, with D tentatively TRBD1 (5 bases). The V gene lost 3 bases and the J gene lost 6 bases, with 9 bases spanning the gap. CDR3 length equals 13 residues. DNA for the CDR3: TGTGCCAGCAGTTTTTCAGGGCGTCAGCCCCAGCATTTT. Its protein is CASSFSGRQPQHF.

CDR3 residues: CASSITTGGTNQPQHF. CDR3 nucleotide sequence: TGTGCCAGTAGTATTACGACAGGGGGTACCAATCAGCCCCAGCATTTT. The rearrangement uses TRBV19 and TRBJ1-5, with 9 bases fitting TRBD1. Germline CDR1 and CDR2: LNHDA and SQIVND (reference sequence). V lost 3 bases to trimming and J lost 3 bases; unmatched junction nucleotides: 6. The CDR3 is made up of 16 amino acids.

In its sample, this clone was seen a few times. V and J are TRBV18 and TRBJ1-2; 7 nucleotides match TRBD1. This CDR3 has 14 amino acids. The trim removed 3 bases at V and 6 bases at J, leaving 7 bases unmatched. Germline CDR1 reads KGHSH; CDR2 reads LQKENI. This CDR3 reads CASSPRGENHGYTF. CDR3 in DNA: TGTGCCAGCTCACCCAGGGGGGAGAACCATGGCTACACCTTC.

The chain recombines TRBV9 with TRBJ1-2; unclear D gene. The germline V and J ends were trimmed by 0 bases and 3 bases, with 3 bases remaining between them. This CDR3 is 12 amino acids long. Looked up from germline, CDR1 is SGDLS and CDR2 is YYNGEE. The CDR3 DNA reads TGTGCCAGCAGCGTAGCTCACTATGGCTACACCTTC. The encoded protein is CASSVAHYGYTF.

This clone was counted only a few times. CDR3: CASSLGGGHEKLFF. The CDR3 DNA follows: TGTGCCAGCAGCCTAGGGGGAGGGCATGAAAAACTGTTTTTT. The chain employs TRBV7-2 and TRBJ1-4; tentative D call: TRBD1 (6 bases). V dropped 5 bases and J dropped 6 bases, with 13 bases sitting between them. The CDR3 length is 14 residues. Germline CDR1 reads SGHTA; CDR2 reads FQGNSA.

The chain couples TRBV2 to TRBJ1-2, with 7 bases aligning to TRBD1. The CDR3 has 12 amino acids. CDR1 and CDR2 (germline): SNHLY, FYNNEI. J gave up 7 bases and V 8 bases, and 7 bases lay outside the gene matches. CDR3 sequence (DNA): TGTGCCAGCTCAGTCGACAGGGCTGGCTACACCTTC. It encodes CASSVDRAGYTF. Complete variable domain (other parts from reference TRBV2 and TRBJ1-2): EPEVTQTPSHQVTQMGQEVILRCVPISNHLYFYWYRQILGQKVEFLVSFYNNEISEKSEIFDDQFSVERPDGSNFTLKIRSTKLEDSAMYFCASSVDRAGYTFGSGTRLTVV.

The chain combines TRBV7-9 with TRBJ1-6, with a weak D call TRBD1 (5 bases). Germline lookup yields CDR1 SEHNR and CDR2 FQNEAQ (reference sequence). This CDR3 has 12 residues. V was cut by 8 bases and J by 10 bases, with 12 bases left in between. CDR3 sequence (DNA): TGTGCCAGCGGGGGGGAGGACTCACCCCTCCACTTT. It is translated as CASGGEDSPLHF.

This rearrangement joins TRBV19 to TRBJ2-1; D possibly corresponds to TRBD1 (7 bases). The V end lost 6 bases, the J end lost 6 bases, and 18 bases lay between the germline ends. This CDR3 is 15 amino acids long. In germline, CDR1 is LNHDA, CDR2 SQIVND (reference sequence). CDR3 coding DNA: TGTGCCAGTAGGGGAGGACAGGCTGGTCTCAATGAGCAGTTCTTC. This encodes CASRGGQAGLNEQFF.

The chain couples TRBV27 to TRBJ1-5; 11 positions agree with TRBD1. The CDR3 runs to 15 residues. Germline-derived CDR1 and CDR2 are MNHEY and SMNVEV (reference sequence). After removal of 5 bases from V and 15 bases from J, the junction contained 15 bases not matched to a gene. CDR3: CASSPMGTGGGHWHF. The CDR3 DNA sequence: TGTGCCAGCAGTCCCATGGGGACAGGGGGGGGGCATTGGCATTTT.

This clone was observed a few times. The V and J genes are TRBV4-1 and TRBJ2-1; maybe TRBD2 (5 bases). With 1 base removed from V and 8 bases from J, the gap between germline ends came to 9 bases. This CDR3 has 13 residues. CDR1 is MGHRA and CDR2 is YSYEKL in the germline V gene. The CDR3 sequence: CASSQAEEDEQFF. The CDR3 DNA sequence: TGCGCCAGCAGCCAAGCGGAGGAGGATGAGCAGTTCTTC.

The chain uses TRBV10-3 and TRBJ2-5; no firm D call. Trimming stripped 9 bases from V and 2 bases from J, with 13 bases between. The CDR3 is 13 amino acids. From germline, CDR1 is ENHRY and CDR2 SYGVKD. As DNA, the CDR3 is TGTGCCATAAGTCCGCTTGAGCAAGAGACCCAGTACTTC. This gives the protein CAISPLEQETQYF.

This chain uses TRBV13 with TRBJ2-2, with D perhaps matching TRBD2 (5 bases). The CDR3 contains 19 residues. CDR1 is PRHDT and CDR2 is FYEKMQ in the germline V gene (reference sequence). V was cut by 5 bases and J by 3 bases, with 25 bases left in between. The DNA for the CDR3 is TGTGCCAGCAGCCTAATATTCAGGTGGACCCTCGGGGACACCGGGGAGCTGTTTTTT. Its translation: CASSLIFRWTLGDTGELFF.

The chain uses TRBV2 and TRBJ1-1; D possibly corresponds to TRBD1 (5 bases). V was pared by 2 bases and J by 4 bases, with 8 bases between. The CDR3 contains 13 residues. Germline-derived CDR1 and CDR2 are SNHLY and FYNNEI. The chain's CDR3 is CASSERGGTEAFF. CDR3 DNA: TGTGCCAGCAGTGAAAGGGGCGGCACTGAAGCTTTCTTT. The whole variable domain, filled in from reference TRBV2 and TRBJ1-1, reads EPEVTQTPSHQVTQMGQEVILRCVPISNHLYFYWYRQILGQKVEFLVSFYNNEISEKSEIFDDQFSVERPDGSNFTLKIRSTKLEDSAMYFCASSERGGTEAFFGQGTRLTVV.